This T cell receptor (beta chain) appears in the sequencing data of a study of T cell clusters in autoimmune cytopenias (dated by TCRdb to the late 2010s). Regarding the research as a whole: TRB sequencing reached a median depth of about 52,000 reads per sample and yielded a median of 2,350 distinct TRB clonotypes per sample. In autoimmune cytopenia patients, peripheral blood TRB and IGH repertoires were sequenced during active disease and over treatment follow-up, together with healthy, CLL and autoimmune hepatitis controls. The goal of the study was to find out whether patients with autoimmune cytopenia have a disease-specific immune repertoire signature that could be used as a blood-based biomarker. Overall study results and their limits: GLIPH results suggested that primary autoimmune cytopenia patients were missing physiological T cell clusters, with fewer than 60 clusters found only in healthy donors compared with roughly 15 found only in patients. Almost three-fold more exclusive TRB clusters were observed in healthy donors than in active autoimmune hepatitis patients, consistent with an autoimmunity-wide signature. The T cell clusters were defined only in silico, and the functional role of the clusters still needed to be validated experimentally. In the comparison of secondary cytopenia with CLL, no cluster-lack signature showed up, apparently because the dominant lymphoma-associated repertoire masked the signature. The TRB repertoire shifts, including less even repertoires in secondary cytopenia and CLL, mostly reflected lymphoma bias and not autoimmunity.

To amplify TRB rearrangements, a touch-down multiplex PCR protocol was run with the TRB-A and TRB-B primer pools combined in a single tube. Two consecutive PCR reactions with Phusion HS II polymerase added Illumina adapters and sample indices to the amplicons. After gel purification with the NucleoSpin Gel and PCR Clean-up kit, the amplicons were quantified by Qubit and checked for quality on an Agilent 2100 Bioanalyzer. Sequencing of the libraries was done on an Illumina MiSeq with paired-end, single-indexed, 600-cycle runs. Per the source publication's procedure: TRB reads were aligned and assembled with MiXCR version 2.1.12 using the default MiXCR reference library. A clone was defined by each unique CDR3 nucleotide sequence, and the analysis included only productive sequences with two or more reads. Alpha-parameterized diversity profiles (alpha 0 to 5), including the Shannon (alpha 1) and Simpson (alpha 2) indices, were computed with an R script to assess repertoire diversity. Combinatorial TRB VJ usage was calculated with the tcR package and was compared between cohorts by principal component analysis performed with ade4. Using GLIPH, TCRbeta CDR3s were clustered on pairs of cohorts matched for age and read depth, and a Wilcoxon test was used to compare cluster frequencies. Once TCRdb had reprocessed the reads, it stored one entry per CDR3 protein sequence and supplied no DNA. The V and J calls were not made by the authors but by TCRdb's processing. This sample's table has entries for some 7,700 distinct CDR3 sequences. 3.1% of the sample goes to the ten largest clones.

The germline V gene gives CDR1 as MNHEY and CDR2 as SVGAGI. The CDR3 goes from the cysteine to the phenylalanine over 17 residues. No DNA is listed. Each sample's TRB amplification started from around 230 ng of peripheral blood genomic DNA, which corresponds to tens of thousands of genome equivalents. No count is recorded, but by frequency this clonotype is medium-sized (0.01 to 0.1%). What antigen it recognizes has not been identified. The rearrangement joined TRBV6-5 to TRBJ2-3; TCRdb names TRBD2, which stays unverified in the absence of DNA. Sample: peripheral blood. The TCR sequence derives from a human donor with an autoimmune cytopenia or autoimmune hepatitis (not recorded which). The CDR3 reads CASSHAGVAGSTDTQYF.